This TCR beta chain was retrieved from a study of CD8 T cells in ankylosing spondylitis. Overall study findings and caveats: It appeared that ankylosing spondylitis blood was characterized by a TCR beta motif of fewer than 10 highly homologous variants. The study looked at matched synovial fluid samples from ankylosing spondylitis patients. Disease-linked clones were reported to be significantly enriched there.

One entry per CDR3 protein results from TCRdb running MiXCR on the 5' RACE reads. This sample yields approximately 340,000 distinct CDR3 sequences, of which roughly 14% are seen a single time; about 1% belongs to the top ten. Comment on this clonotype: Its specificity is not known.

Input material: blood, either unsorted or a sorted T cell fraction (not recorded which). The clonotype originates from a male donor with ankylosing spondylitis or in good health (not recorded which).

This chain's CDR3 is CSARRTGSYNSPLHF. The CDR3 region has the DNA TGCAGTGCTAGGAGGACAGGCTCCTATAATTCACCCCTCCACTTT. The chain recombines TRBV20-1 with TRBJ1-6, with 7 bases fitting TRBD1. The J segment lost 0 bases and the V segment lost 3 bases, leaving 2 bases of the junction unmatched. The CDR3 totals 15 residues. CDR1 is DFQATT and CDR2 is SNEGSKA in the germline V gene (reference sequence).